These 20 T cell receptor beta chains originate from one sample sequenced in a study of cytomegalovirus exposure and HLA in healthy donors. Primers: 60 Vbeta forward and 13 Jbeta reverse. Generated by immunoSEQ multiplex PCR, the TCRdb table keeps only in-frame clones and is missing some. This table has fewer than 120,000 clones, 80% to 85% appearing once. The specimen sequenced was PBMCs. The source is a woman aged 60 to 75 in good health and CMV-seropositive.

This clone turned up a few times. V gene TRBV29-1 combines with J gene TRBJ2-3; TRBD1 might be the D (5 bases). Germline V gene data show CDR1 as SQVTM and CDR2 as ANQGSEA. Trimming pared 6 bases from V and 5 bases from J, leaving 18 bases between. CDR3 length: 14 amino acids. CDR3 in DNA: TGCAGCGTCGCTTTAAGACAGATTCAAGATACGCAGTATTTT. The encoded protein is CSVALRQIQDTQYF.

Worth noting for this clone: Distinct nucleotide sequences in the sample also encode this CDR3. For the CDR3, the DNA is TGTGCCAGCAGCTTCAGCGGTAGCTCCTACAATGAGCAGTTCTTC. Its protein is CASSFSGSSYNEQFF. The chain joins TRBV7-3 to TRBJ2-1; D perhaps matches TRBD2 (5 bases). CDR1 is SGHTA and CDR2 is FQGTGA in the germline V gene. The CDR3 runs 15 residues. The V end lost 3 bases, the J end lost 0 bases, and 9 bases lay between the germline ends. The entire variable domain, with the rest obtained from reference TRBV7-3 and TRBJ2-1, is as follows: GAGVSQTPSNKVTEKGKYVELRCDPISGHTALYWYRQSLGQGPEFLIYFQGTGAADDSGLPNDRFFAVRPEGSVSTLKIQRTERGDSAVYLCASSFSGSSYNEQFFGPGTRLTVL.

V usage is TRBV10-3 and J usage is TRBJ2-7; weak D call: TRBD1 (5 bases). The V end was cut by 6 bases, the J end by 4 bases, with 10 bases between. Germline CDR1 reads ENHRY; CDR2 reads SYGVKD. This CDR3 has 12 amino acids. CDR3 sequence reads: CAISDSDYEQYF. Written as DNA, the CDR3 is TGTGCCATCAGCGACAGTGATTACGAGCAGTACTTC.

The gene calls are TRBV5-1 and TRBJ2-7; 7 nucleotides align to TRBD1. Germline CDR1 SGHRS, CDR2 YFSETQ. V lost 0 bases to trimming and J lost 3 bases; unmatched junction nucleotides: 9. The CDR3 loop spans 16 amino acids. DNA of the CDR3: TGCGCCAGCAGCTTGGCTCCGGGACAGCAAAACTACGAGCAGTACTTC. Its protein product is CASSLAPGQQNYEQYF.

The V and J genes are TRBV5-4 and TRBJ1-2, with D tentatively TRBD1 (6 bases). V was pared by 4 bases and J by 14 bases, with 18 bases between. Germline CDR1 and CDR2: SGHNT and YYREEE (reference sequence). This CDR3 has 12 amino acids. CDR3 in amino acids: CASSRGGAEPTF. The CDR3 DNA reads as TGTGCCAGCAGCCGGGGGGGGGCGGAGCCAACCTTC.

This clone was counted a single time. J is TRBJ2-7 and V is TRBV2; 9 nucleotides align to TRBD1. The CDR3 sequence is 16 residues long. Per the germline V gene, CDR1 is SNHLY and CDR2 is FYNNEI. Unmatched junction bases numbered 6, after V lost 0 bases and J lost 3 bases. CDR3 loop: CASSEALGTGSYEQYF. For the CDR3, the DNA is TGTGCCAGCAGTGAAGCGCTTGGGACAGGGAGCTACGAGCAGTACTTC.

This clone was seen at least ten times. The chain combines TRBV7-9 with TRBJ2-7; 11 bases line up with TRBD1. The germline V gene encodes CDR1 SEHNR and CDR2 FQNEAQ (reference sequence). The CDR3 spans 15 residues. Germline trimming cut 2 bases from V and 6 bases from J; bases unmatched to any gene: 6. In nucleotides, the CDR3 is TGTGCCAGCAGCTTAAGCCGGACAGGGGGCTCCGAGCAGTACTTC. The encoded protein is CASSLSRTGGSEQYF.

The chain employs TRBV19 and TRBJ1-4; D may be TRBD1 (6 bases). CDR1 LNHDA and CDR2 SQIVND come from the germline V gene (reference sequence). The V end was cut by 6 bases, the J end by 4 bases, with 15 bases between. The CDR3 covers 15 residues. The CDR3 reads CASRRTGTLNEKLFF. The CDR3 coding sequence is TGTGCCAGTAGACGGACCGGGACACTTAATGAAAAACTGTTTTTT.

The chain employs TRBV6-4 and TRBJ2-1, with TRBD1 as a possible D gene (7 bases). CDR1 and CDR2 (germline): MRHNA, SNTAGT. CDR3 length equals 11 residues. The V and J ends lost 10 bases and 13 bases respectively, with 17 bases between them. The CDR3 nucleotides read TGTGCCACTCGAGGGGGGACAGTACAGTTCTTC. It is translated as CATRGGTVQFF.

The CDR3 region is CASSELDRIYGYTF. The CDR3 DNA is TGTGCCAGCAGTGAACTCGACAGGATCTATGGCTACACCTTC. The V gene is TRBV25-1, the J gene TRBJ1-2; perhaps TRBD1 as D (6 bases). V lost 2 bases to trimming and J lost 4 bases, with 11 bases between them. The CDR3 spans 14 residues. CDR1 MGHDK and CDR2 SYGVNS come from the germline V gene.

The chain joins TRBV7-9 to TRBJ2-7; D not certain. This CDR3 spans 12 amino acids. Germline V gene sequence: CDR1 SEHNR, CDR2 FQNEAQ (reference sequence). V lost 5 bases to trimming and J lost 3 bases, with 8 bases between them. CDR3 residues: CASSVNNYEQYF. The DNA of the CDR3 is TGTGCCAGCAGCGTAAATAACTACGAGCAGTACTTC.

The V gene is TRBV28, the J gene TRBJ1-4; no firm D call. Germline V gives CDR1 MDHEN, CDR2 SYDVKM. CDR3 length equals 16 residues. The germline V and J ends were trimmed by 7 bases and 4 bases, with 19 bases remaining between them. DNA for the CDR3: TGTGCCAGCAAAGCCGATGAGGCTACTTTTAATGAAAAACTGTTTTTT. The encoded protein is CASKADEATFNEKLFF.

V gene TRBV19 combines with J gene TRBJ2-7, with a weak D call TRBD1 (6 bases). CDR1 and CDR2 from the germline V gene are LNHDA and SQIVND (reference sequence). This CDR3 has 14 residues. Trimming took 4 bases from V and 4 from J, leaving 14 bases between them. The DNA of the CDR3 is TGTGCCAGTAGTAGACAGGCCTCGGGATACGAGCAGTACTTC. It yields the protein CASSRQASGYEQYF.

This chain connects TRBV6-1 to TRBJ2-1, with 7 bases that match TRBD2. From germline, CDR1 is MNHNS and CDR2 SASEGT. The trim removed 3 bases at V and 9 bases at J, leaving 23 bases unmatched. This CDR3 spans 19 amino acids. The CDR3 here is CASSDGTTRYSLRGGEQFF. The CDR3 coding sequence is TGTGCCAGCAGTGATGGGACTACCCGCTACTCCCTTCGGGGTGGTGAGCAGTTCTTC.

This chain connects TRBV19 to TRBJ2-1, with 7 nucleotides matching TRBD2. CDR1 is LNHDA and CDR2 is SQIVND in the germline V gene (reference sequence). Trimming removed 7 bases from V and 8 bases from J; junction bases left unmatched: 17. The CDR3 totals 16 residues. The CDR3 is CASTAGVLRAGYEQFF. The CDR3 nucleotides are TGTGCCAGTACGGCGGGAGTGCTGAGAGCGGGGTATGAGCAGTTCTTC.

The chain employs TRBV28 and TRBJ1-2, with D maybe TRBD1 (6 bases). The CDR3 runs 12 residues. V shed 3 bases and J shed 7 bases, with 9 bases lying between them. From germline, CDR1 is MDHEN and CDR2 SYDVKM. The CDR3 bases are TGTGCCAGCAGTTTGGCCAGGGGTGGCTACACCTTC. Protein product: CASSLARGGYTF.

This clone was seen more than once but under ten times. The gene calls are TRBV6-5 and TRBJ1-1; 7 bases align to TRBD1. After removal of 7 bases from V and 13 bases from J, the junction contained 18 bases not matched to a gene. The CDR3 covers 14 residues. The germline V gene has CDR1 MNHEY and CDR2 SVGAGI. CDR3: CASNPGTANTRDFF. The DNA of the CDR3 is TGTGCCAGCAACCCCGGGACAGCTAATACTCGGGATTTCTTT.

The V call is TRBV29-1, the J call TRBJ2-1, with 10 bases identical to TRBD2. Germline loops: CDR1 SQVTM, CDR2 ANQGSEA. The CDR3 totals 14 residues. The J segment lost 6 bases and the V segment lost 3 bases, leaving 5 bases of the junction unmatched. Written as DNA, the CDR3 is TGCAGCGTTGACAGGACTAGCGGTGCCAATGAGCAGTTCTTC. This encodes CSVDRTSGANEQFF.

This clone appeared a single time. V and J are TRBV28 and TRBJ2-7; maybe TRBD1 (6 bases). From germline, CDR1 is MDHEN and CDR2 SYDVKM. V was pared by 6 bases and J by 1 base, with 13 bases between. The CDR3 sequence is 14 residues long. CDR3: CASSQTGASYEQYF. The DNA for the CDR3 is TGTGCCAGCAGCCAGACAGGAGCTTCCTACGAGCAGTACTTC.

The CDR3 coding sequence is TGTGCCAGCAGCTTAAACACCCGGACTAGCGGGGGGGACGAGCAGTACTTC. It yields the protein CASSLNTRTSGGDEQYF. The chain has TRBV7-6 and TRBJ2-7, with 15 bases aligning to TRBD2. CDR3 length: 17 residues. V dropped 2 bases and J dropped 5; count of bases not matched to a gene: 7. Germline lookup yields CDR1 SGHVS and CDR2 FNYEAQ.